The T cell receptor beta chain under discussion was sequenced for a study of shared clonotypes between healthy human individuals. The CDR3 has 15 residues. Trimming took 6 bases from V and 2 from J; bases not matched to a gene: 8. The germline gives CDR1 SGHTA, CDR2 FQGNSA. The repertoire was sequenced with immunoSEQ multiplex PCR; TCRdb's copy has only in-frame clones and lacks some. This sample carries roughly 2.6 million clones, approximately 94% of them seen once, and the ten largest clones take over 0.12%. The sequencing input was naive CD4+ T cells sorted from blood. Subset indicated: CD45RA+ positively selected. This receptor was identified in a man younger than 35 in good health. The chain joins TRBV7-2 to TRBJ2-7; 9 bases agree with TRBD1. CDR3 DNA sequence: TGTGCCAGCAGTTTTACAGGGGGCGACGCCTACGAGCAGTACTTC. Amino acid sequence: CASSFTGGDAYEQYF.